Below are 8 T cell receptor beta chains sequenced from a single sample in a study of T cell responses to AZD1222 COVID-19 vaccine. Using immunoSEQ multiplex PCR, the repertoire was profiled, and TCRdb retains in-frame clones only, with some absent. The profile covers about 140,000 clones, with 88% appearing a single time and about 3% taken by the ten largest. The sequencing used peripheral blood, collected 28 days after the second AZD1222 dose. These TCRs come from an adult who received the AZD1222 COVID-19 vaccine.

CDR3 protein: CSAYDRENTEAFF. CDR3 nucleotides: TGCAGCGCTTATGACAGGGAAAACACTGAAGCTTTCTTT. The V and J genes are TRBV29-1 and TRBJ1-1; 7 positions agree with TRBD1. CDR1 is SQVTM and CDR2 is ANQGSEA in the germline V gene. V dropped 7 bases and J dropped 2; count of bases not matched to a gene: 7. This CDR3 has 13 residues.

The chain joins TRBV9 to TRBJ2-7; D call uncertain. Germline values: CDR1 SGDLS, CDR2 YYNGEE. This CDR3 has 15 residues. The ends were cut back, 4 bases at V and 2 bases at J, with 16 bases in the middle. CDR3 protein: CASSPTPRGTYEQYF. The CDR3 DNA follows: TGTGCCAGCAGCCCGACCCCCCGCGGAACCTACGAGCAGTACTTC.

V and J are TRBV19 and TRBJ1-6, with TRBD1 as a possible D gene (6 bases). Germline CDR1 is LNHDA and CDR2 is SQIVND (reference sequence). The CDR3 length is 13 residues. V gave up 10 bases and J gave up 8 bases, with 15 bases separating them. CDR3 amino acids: CATTRQDDSPLHF. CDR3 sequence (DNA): TGTGCCACCACTCGACAGGACGATTCACCCCTCCACTTT.

In DNA form, the CDR3 reads TGTGCCAGCAGCCAAGTTGTGGGCGGAAACACCATATATTTT. Protein: CASSQVVGGNTIYF. The chain has TRBV3-1 (or the pseudogene TRBV3-2) and TRBJ1-3, with no clear D. Germline V gene lookup returns CDR1 LGHDT and CDR2 YNNKEL (reference sequence). This CDR3 spans 14 amino acids. V was pared by 1 base and J by 4 bases, with 8 bases between.

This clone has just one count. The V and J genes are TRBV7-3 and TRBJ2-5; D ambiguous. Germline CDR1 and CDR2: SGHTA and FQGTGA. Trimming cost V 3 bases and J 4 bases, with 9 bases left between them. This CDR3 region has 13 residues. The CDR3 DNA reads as TGTGCCAGCAGCTTGGGTGGGGTAGAGACCCAGTACTTC. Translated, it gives CASSLGGVETQYF.

This CDR3 reads CASSLSNPPTTDTQYF. The CDR3 coding sequence is TGTGCCAGCAGCTTATCCAATCCGCCAACCACAGATACGCAGTATTTT. This chain connects TRBV7-3 to TRBJ2-3; D remains ambiguous. V was clipped by 2 bases and J by 2 bases, with 14 bases between them. Per germline, CDR1 SGHTA and CDR2 FQGTGA. The CDR3 covers 16 residues.

The CDR3 region has the DNA TGCGCCAGCAGCTTGAAGAACACTGAAGCTTTCTTT. Protein product: CASSLKNTEAFF. The chain couples TRBV5-1 to TRBJ1-1; no clear D. Germline lookup yields CDR1 SGHRS and CDR2 YFSETQ. Trimming cost V 1 base and J 1 base, with 2 bases left between them. The CDR3 is made up of 12 amino acids.

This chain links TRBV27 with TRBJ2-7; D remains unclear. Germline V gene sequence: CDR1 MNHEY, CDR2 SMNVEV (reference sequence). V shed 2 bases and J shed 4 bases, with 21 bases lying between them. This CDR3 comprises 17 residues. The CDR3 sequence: CASSLNLPESDPYEQYF. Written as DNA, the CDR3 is TGTGCCAGCAGTTTAAATCTCCCGGAAAGTGACCCGTACGAGCAGTACTTC.